Listed here is a single T cell receptor (beta chain). Its antigen is as yet unknown. The data stem from a study of T-cell reconstitution after alpha-beta-depleted transplantation in children. Trimming took off 2 bases at V and 2 bases at J, with 13 bases between the two ends. Germline V CDR1 and CDR2: SGHDN, FVKESK. This CDR3 has 17 amino acids. Molecular barcoding with unique molecular identifiers was used for the TCRbeta library. TCRdb re-derived calls from the PCR reads in MiXCR, one entry per CDR3 protein. Of some 840,000 distinct CDR3 sequences listed, roughly 15% were seen once; the top ten hold about 5%. Study-level findings and limits: T cells produced anew were the main source of T-cell counts and diversity one year after transplant. Reportedly, only several hundred clones from non-depleted graft cells drove alpha-beta T-cell counts at about two months.

This receptor was obtained from a male patient younger than 18 who had a stem cell transplant for acute lymphoblastic leukemia, so the T cells may come from the graft donor. The input for sequencing was PBMCs, mostly from graft donor cells, taken 360 days after TCRalphabeta/CD19-depleted stem cell transplant. This sequence joins TRBV14 and TRBJ2-6; tentative D call: TRBD1 (6 bases). The CDR3 nucleotides are TGTGCCAGCAGCCAAAGATTCCGGGACACTGGGGCCAACGTCCTGACTTTC. This encodes CASSQRFRDTGANVLTF.